These 14 T cell receptor beta chains were all obtained from the same sample, sequenced in a study of cytomegalovirus exposure and HLA in healthy donors. Primers included in the PCR were 60 Vbeta and 13 Jbeta primers. Data came from immunoSEQ multiplex PCR; TCRdb stores just in-frame clones and leaves some out. This sample yields 150,000 or so clones, of which around three quarters are seen a single time; 2.1% belongs to the top ten. The sequenced material came from PBMCs. These TCRs come from a woman aged 55-70 years in good health and CMV-seropositive.

Comment on this clone: This sample also contains other DNA sequences that code for the same CDR3. The chain links TRBV5-1 to TRBJ2-7, with 11 bases that match TRBD2. V lost 3 bases, J lost 3 bases, and 2 bases stayed unmatched. CDR3 length: 14 residues. Germline loops: CDR1 SGHRS, CDR2 YFSETQ. The chain's CDR3 is CASSSGTSGYEQYF. The CDR3 coding sequence is TGCGCCAGCAGCTCTGGGACTAGCGGCTACGAGCAGTACTTC.

The chain couples TRBV5-1 to TRBJ2-7; TRBD2 agrees at 8 bases. The CDR3 loop spans 16 amino acids. The V gene end was trimmed by 4 bases and the J gene end by 1 base; junction bases not matched to a gene: 10. Germline lookup yields CDR1 SGHRS and CDR2 YFSETQ. CDR3 nucleotides: TGCGCCAGCAGCCTCGGCGGGGGGCAGGGGTCCTACGAGCAGTACTTC. Its protein product is CASSLGGGQGSYEQYF.

The chain couples TRBV9 to TRBJ2-5; D uncertain. The V and J ends lost 5 bases and 3 bases respectively, with 5 bases between them. Germline V gene lookup returns CDR1 SGDLS and CDR2 YYNGEE. This CDR3 contains 11 residues. CDR3 coding DNA: TGTGCCAGCAGTTTTAAAGAGACCCAGTACTTC. Protein sequence: CASSFKETQYF.

This chain joins TRBV28 and TRBJ2-7, with D maybe TRBD1 (5 bases). This CDR3 region has 14 residues. V lost 3 bases, J lost 6 bases, and 15 bases lay in between. Germline-derived CDR1 and CDR2 are MDHEN and SYDVKM. DNA for the CDR3: TGTGCCAGCAGTTTGCCAGGGTTAAATCGCGAGCAGTACTTC. Translation: CASSLPGLNREQYF.

This clone has just a few counts. The V call is TRBV5-1, the J call TRBJ2-7, with 10 bases matching TRBD2. V was pared by 3 bases and J by 2 bases, with 5 bases of the junction left unmatched. Germline V gene lookup returns CDR1 SGHRS and CDR2 YFSETQ. The CDR3 covers 15 residues. CDR3 in amino acids: CASSSLSGGAYEQYF. In nucleotides, the CDR3 is TGCGCCAGCAGCTCGCTGAGCGGGGGGGCCTACGAGCAGTACTTC.

This chain joins TRBV28 and TRBJ1-4; no clear D. This CDR3 has 14 residues. Trimming took off 3 bases at V and 2 bases at J, with 7 bases between the two ends. Germline-derived CDR1 and CDR2 are MDHEN and SYDVKM. DNA for the CDR3: TGTGCCAGCAGTTTCGGGGTTACTAATGAAAAACTGTTTTTT. This codes for CASSFGVTNEKLFF.

V and J are TRBV2 and TRBJ2-7, with TRBD2 matching over 7 bases. CDR1 is SNHLY, CDR2 FYNNEI, per germline. The CDR3 runs to 13 residues. Losses at the gene ends were 10 bases for V and 6 bases for J; bases not matched to a gene: 12. CDR3 sequence: CATSRGDPSEQYF. The DNA of the CDR3 is TGTGCCACATCTCGGGGGGACCCCAGCGAGCAGTACTTC. Full variable domain (remainder filled in from reference TRBV2 and TRBJ2-7): EPEVTQTPSHQVTQMGQEVILRCVPISNHLYFYWYRQILGQKVEFLVSFYNNEISEKSEIFDDQFSVERPDGSNFTLKIRSTKLEDSAMYFCATSRGDPSEQYFGPGTRLTVT.

V gene TRBV6-5 combines with J gene TRBJ2-1; the match to TRBD2 covers 11 bases. The CDR3 is 15 amino acids. In germline, CDR1 is MNHEY, CDR2 SVGAGI. V shed 6 bases, J shed 8 bases, and the junction held 9 bases outside the gene matches. CDR3 DNA: TGTGCCAGCAGCTCTAGCGGGAGGAGTAGGGATGAGCAGTTCTTC. Translating it yields CASSSSGRSRDEQFF.

This chain connects TRBV5-5 to TRBJ1-1; D is possibly TRBD1 (5 bases). This CDR3 has 14 residues. Germline lookup yields CDR1 SGHKS and CDR2 YYEKEE (reference sequence). Trimming removed 5 bases from V and 0 bases from J, with 11 bases in between. The CDR3 loop reads CASRLAGLNTEAFF. CDR3 coding DNA: TGTGCCAGCAGACTAGCAGGGCTGAACACTGAAGCTTTCTTT.

The genes are TRBV19 and TRBJ1-1; D unresolved. Germline V gives CDR1 LNHDA, CDR2 SQIVND (reference sequence). This CDR3 has 14 amino acids. V lost 4 bases to trimming and J lost 1 base, with 10 bases between them. CDR3 in DNA: TGTGCCAGTAGTAATCCGGGGAGGAACACTGAAGCTTTCTTT. Translation gives CASSNPGRNTEAFF.

The chain has TRBV6-6 and TRBJ1-5, with D unclear. V dropped 5 bases and J dropped 1 base, with 15 bases sitting between them. The CDR3 is 16 residues long. CDR1 is MNHNY, CDR2 SVGAGI, per germline (reference sequence). CDR3 DNA: TGTGCCAGCAGTCTACAGAGCTTCTCGAGCAATCAGCCCCAGCATTTT. Translated: CASSLQSFSSNQPQHF.

The chain employs TRBV7-2 and TRBJ1-1; D not resolved. V dropped 5 bases and J dropped 2 bases, with 12 bases sitting between them. The CDR3 extends over 14 amino acids. Germline loops: CDR1 SGHTA, CDR2 FQGNSA. As DNA, the CDR3 is TGTGCCAGCAGCCCACCGCCGGGTAACACTGAAGCTTTCTTT. This gives the protein CASSPPPGNTEAFF. The entire variable domain, with the rest obtained from reference TRBV7-2 and TRBJ1-1, is as follows: GAGVSQSPSNKVTEKGKDVELRCDPISGHTALYWYRQSLGQGLEFLIYFQGNSAPDKSGLPSDRFSAERTGGSVSTLTIQRTQQEDSAVYLCASSPPPGNTEAFFGQGTRLTVV.

Comment on this clone: The sample has other DNA sequences that encode this CDR3 too. This chain links TRBV18 with TRBJ2-6; 8 bases agree with TRBD1. V trimming: 6 bases; J trimming: 0 bases; junction bases outside the gene matches: 4. The CDR3 length is 16 residues. CDR1 is KGHSH and CDR2 is LQKENI in the germline V gene. In DNA form, the CDR3 reads TGTGCCAGCTCGCCCGGGACAGGCTCTGGGGCCAACGTCCTGACTTTC. This sequence encodes CASSPGTGSGANVLTF.

The chain employs TRBV6-1 and TRBJ1-6; D is ambiguous. This CDR3 contains 14 residues. Trimming cost V 3 bases and J 0 bases, with 3 bases left between them. Germline CDR1 is MNHNS and CDR2 is SASEGT. In DNA form, the CDR3 reads TGTGCCAGCAGTGACCGCTCCTATAATTCACCCCTCCACTTT. Encoded protein: CASSDRSYNSPLHF.